Listed below are T cell receptor beta chains from one sample, sequenced in a study of blood T cell repertoires in COVID-19. Clones were read by immunoSEQ multiplex PCR, and TCRdb kept only the in-frame ones, dropping some. The sample includes about 190,000 clones, around 84% seen only once; the top ten take approximately 15%. Source material: peripheral blood. The origin of the receptors is a man aged 25-45 years with active or convalescent COVID-19. The CDR3 runs from the conserved cysteine through the conserved F or W. The D gene is left open where the match is weak. The listing skips clone size in some rows; elsewhere it reads once, few, many or a size class.

cdr3_nt cdr3_aa clone_size j_call v_call d_call
TGTGCCAGCAGTCAGCGGGGATTAAATGAGCAGTTCTTC CASSQRGLNEQFF once TRBJ2-1 TRBV9 TRBD2
TGCGCCAGCAGCTTGGGGGGGAGTGAGTGGAGGGACACTGAAGCTTTCTTT CASSLGGSEWRDTEAFF NA TRBJ1-1 TRBV5-1 NA
TGTGCAAGTCGGAAGCAGGGGGACTATGGCTACACCTTC CASRKQGDYGYTF few TRBJ1-2 TRBV12-2 NA
TGCGCCAGCAGCTTTAATCCCAGGGTGAGTTCACCCCTCCACTTT CASSFNPRVSSPLHF once TRBJ1-6 TRBV5-1 NA
TGTGCCACCAGCAGCCGACAGGGTTTTGACGAGCAGTACTTC CATSSRQGFDEQYF NA TRBJ2-7 TRBV15 TRBD1
TGTGCCAGTGAACAGGGGTTTAACTATGGCTACACCTTC CASEQGFNYGYTF NA TRBJ1-2 TRBV28 TRBD1
TGCGCCAGCAGCCCCTCTCGAAACAGGGATCGGTACGAGCAGTACTTC CASSPSRNRDRYEQYF NA TRBJ2-7 TRBV4-3 NA
TGCAGCGTCGACCCGACAGGTCAGCCACAAGAGACCCAGTACTTC CSVDPTGQPQETQYF NA TRBJ2-5 TRBV29-1 NA
TGTGCCAGCAGCCGCGCGGGACTAGCGGGACCACAAGAGACCCAGTACTTC CASSRAGLAGPQETQYF NA TRBJ2-5 TRBV3-1/TRBV3-2 TRBD2
TGTGCCAGCAGTCTGAGCCCAGGGGTGATGAACACTGAAGCTTTCTTT CASSLSPGVMNTEAFF NA TRBJ1-1 TRBV3-1/TRBV3-2 NA
TGTGCCAGCACCGTCCACGGACAGGGGGCGCTTACTAATGAAAAACTGTTTTTT CASTVHGQGALTNEKLFF few TRBJ1-4 TRBV27 TRBD1
TGTGCCAGCAGTTTCAGGGGGCTGAATGAAAAACTGTTTTTT CASSFRGLNEKLFF NA TRBJ1-4 TRBV27 TRBD1
TGTGCCAGCAGCCCCCGGTGGGACAGGAACACTGAAGCTTTCTTT CASSPRWDRNTEAFF NA TRBJ1-1 TRBV3-1/TRBV3-2 TRBD1
TGTGCCAGCAGCTTAGTTCTACTAGCGGGAGGGAGCACAGATACGCAGTATTTT CASSLVLLAGGSTDTQYF NA TRBJ2-3 TRBV7-2 TRBD2
TGTGCCAGCAGTTTCCGGGGGGCCACAGATACGCAGTATTTT CASSFRGATDTQYF once TRBJ2-3 TRBV28 NA
TGTGCCAGCAGCTCAGCCGGGACTCCAAGGAGCTACACCTTC CASSSAGTPRSYTF NA TRBJ1-2 TRBV7-2 NA
TGTGCCTGGGTTAACCGGGACAGAATTTCTTTAATCTATGGCTACACCTTC CAWVNRDRISLIYGYTF once TRBJ1-2 TRBV30 TRBD1
TGTGCCAGCAGCCGCGCCCCCTTCCTACCCCAGCATTTT CASSRAPFLPQHF once TRBJ1-5 TRBV3-1/TRBV3-2 NA
TGTGCCAGCAGCCTTGGGGGCGCTCTTAACACTGAAGCTTTCTTT CASSLGGALNTEAFF NA TRBJ1-1 TRBV3-1/TRBV3-2 NA
TGTGCCAGCAGCCAATTCGTGCCGGGACAGGGTACGAGCTCTGGAAACACCATATATTTT CASSQFVPGQGTSSGNTIYF NA TRBJ1-3 TRBV3-1/TRBV3-2 TRBD1
TGCGCCAGCAGCTACACCGGCGGCGATTCACCCCTCCACTTT CASSYTGGDSPLHF once TRBJ1-6 TRBV5-1 NA
TGCGCCAGCAGCCAAGAAGGACAGGGGCGCTCTGGGGCCAACGTCCTGACTTTC CASSQEGQGRSGANVLTF NA TRBJ2-6 TRBV4-3 TRBD1
TGTGCCAGCAGTAACACAGGGGGAGAGCAGTTCTTC CASSNTGGEQFF once TRBJ2-1 TRBV6-5 TRBD1
TGTGCCAGCAGCCCTATGTCCCTCACTGAAGCTTTCTTT CASSPMSLTEAFF NA TRBJ1-1 TRBV11-2 NA
TGTGCCTGGAGAGAAAGCGGGAGGGCCGGTTACGAGCAGTACTTC CAWRESGRAGYEQYF NA TRBJ2-7 TRBV30 TRBD2
TGTGCCTGGAGCTACTCAGGGGGTAGGGAAGGATTCTTC CAWSYSGGREGFF once TRBJ2-1 TRBV30 TRBD1
TGTGCCAGCAGCTTGGAGGCGGATACGCAGTATTTT CASSLEADTQYF NA TRBJ2-3 TRBV11-3 NA
TGTGCCAGCAGCCCGAGAAGCGGGGACACTGAAGCTTTCTTT CASSPRSGDTEAFF NA TRBJ1-1 TRBV7-3 NA
TGTGCCAGTAGTATGAGCGGGCAGGGGGCATCACCCCTCCACTTT CASSMSGQGASPLHF NA TRBJ1-6 TRBV19 TRBD1
TGTGCCAGCTCACCACCGATGACACAAAATGGCTACACCTTC CASSPPMTQNGYTF NA TRBJ1-2 TRBV18 NA
TGTGCTAGTGGTTTGGTACCCGGGAATGCAGAGACCCAGTACTTC CASGLVPGNAETQYF NA TRBJ2-5 TRBV12-5 NA
TGTGCCAGCTCACCCCTTTCGGGGGCCTACAATGAGCAGTTCTTC CASSPLSGAYNEQFF NA TRBJ2-1 TRBV18 NA
TGTGCCACCAGAGCGACGCCAATCACGGAAAAACTGTTTTTT CATRATPITEKLFF NA TRBJ1-4 TRBV15 NA
TGTGCCAGCAGCCGACAGGGCGTCGGAAGTTCTGAAGCTTTCTTT CASSRQGVGSSEAFF NA TRBJ1-1 TRBV7-6 TRBD1
TGTGCCAGCAGCCAAGATCGACTAGCGGGAGCTCGCGAGCAGTACTTC CASSQDRLAGAREQYF NA TRBJ2-7 TRBV3-1/TRBV3-2 TRBD2
TGCGCCAGCAGCTTGGGGGGACAGGGCCTACGGGGGACCCAGTACTTC CASSLGGQGLRGTQYF NA TRBJ2-5 TRBV5-1 TRBD1
TGTGCCAGCAGCTTTGGACAGGGTTTATACACTGAAGCTTTCTTT CASSFGQGLYTEAFF NA TRBJ1-1 TRBV14 TRBD1
TGTGCCAGCAGTTGGATTTCCCGCGTTGGTCGGGGGGAGCAGTACTTC CASSWISRVGRGEQYF NA TRBJ2-7 TRBV27 NA
TGTGCCAGCAGCTTAGCATTAAGAGACACTGAAGCTTTCTTT CASSLALRDTEAFF NA TRBJ1-1 TRBV7-9 NA
TGTGCCAGCAGTTTTTATAGCAATCAGCCCCAGCATTTT CASSFYSNQPQHF few TRBJ1-5 TRBV12-3/TRBV12-4 NA
TGTGCCACCAGTGAGGGACAGGGCCTACACCATGGCTACACCTTC CATSEGQGLHHGYTF NA TRBJ1-2 TRBV24-1 TRBD1
TGTGCCAGCAGCTTAGATTTAAGCAATCAGCCCCAGCATTTT CASSLDLSNQPQHF NA TRBJ1-5 TRBV7-2 NA
TGCGCCAGCAGGTCGAGCAGGGGGGAATCTAACTATGGCTACACCTTC CASRSSRGESNYGYTF NA TRBJ1-2 TRBV10-1 TRBD1
TGTGCCAGCAGCAAACCCGACAGGAAGGGATTTAATTCACCCCTCCACTTT CASSKPDRKGFNSPLHF NA TRBJ1-6 TRBV14 NA
TGCGCCAGCAGTGAGGGCGGGGGAGGGGGAGATACGCAGTATTTT CASSEGGGGGDTQYF NA TRBJ2-3 TRBV10-2 NA
TGTCCCCCCAGCGTATCAATTAGCGGGGGGGGGAATCAAGAGACCCAGTACTTC CPPSVSISGGGNQETQYF NA TRBJ2-5 TRBV9 TRBD2
TGTGCCACGAGACAGGGATACAATGAGCAGTTCTTC CATRQGYNEQFF many TRBJ2-1 TRBV19 TRBD1